This T cell receptor beta chain was found in a study of blood T cell repertoires in COVID-19. Germline CDR1 SGHVS, CDR2 FNYEAQ. The V gene lost 4 bases and the J gene lost 4 bases, with 4 bases spanning the gap. CDR3 length equals 11 residues. Participants' reported clinical history set cohort assignment. Original processing methods: Nucleated cell number was recorded as an estimate derived from reference gene primer amplification. TCRdb keeps only in-frame clones here, not all; method: immunoSEQ multiplex PCR. The V and J calls and clone size are taken from that table; D and trimming were inferred from the DNA. Here the sample spans about 180,000 clones, about 90% being singletons.

The chain joins TRBV7-6 to TRBJ2-5; no clear D gene. The sequenced sample was PBMCs or T cells enriched from blood (not recorded which). This clonotype was sampled from a human donor with acute COVID-19. The donor label of this sample is uncertain. The CDR3 here is CASSSPETQYF. The CDR3 nucleotides are TGTGCCAGCAGCTCTCCAGAGACCCAGTACTTC. Full variable domain (rest looked up from reference TRBV7-6 and TRBJ2-5): GAGVSQSPRYKVTKRGQDVALRCDPISGHVSLYWYRQALGQGPEFLTYFNYEAQQDKSGLPNDRFSAERPEGSISTLTIQRTEQRDSAMYRCASSSPETQYFGPGTRLLVL.